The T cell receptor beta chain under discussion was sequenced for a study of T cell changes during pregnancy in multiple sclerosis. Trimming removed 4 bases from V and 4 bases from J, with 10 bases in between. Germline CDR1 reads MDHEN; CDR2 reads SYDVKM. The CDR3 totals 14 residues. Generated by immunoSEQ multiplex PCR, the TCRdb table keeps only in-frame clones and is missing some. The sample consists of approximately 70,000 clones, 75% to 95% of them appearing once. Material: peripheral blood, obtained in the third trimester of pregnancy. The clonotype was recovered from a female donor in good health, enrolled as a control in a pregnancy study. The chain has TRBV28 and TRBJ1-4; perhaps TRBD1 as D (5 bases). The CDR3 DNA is TGTGCCAGCAGTTGGGCCGGGGGTAATGAAAAACTGTTTTTT. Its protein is CASSWAGGNEKLFF.